This T cell receptor (beta chain) was recorded in a study of blood T cell repertoires in COVID-19. Study at large: The analysed material was cDNA or gDNA that came from T cells, B-cell-depleted T cells, or PBMCs.

Residents of 24 US areas, aged about 18 to 100 years, made up the participants. Assignment of participants to cohorts was predicated upon participant-reported clinical history. The authors' processing: Nucleated cell counts were estimated from reference gene primer amplification. The data were produced by immunoSEQ multiplex PCR, yet TCRdb's version contains in-frame clones alone and is incomplete. The V and J calls and the clone size are those of that table, but D and trimming were determined from the DNA. The sample consists of some 190,000 clones, about 84% of them appearing once. The sample taken for sequencing was PBMCs or T cells enriched from blood (not recorded which). The receptor comes from a man between 40 and 49 years old with acute COVID-19.

The CDR3 loop is CASSATPGLAELGELFF. The CDR3 DNA reads as TGTGCCAGCAGCGCCACTCCGGGACTAGCGGAGCTCGGGGAGCTGTTTTTT. This rearrangement joins TRBV9 to TRBJ2-2, with 11 bases fitting TRBD2. The CDR3 contains 17 residues. The ends lost 3 bases at V and 7 bases at J; junction bases unmatched: 11. Germline CDR1 reads SGDLS; CDR2 reads YYNGEE.